This T cell receptor (beta chain) was recovered during a study of regulatory T cells in long-lasting Graves disease. As to time point: persistent/refractory GD, antithyroid drugs over 5 years with positive TRAb. Generation of the TCR library employed RNA extracted from PBMCs. V lost 4 bases and J lost 4, with 14 bases in between. Germline CDR1 is SGHRS and CDR2 is YFSETQ. This CDR3 contains 14 residues. Construction of TCR beta libraries relied on iRepertoire HTBI primers and on Arm-PCR targeting CDR3 regions. In TCRdb, the multiplex PCR reads were re-called with MiXCR into one record per CDR3 protein. This sample has approximately 690,000 distinct CDR3 sequences, with 30% found just once.

The V call is TRBV5-1, the J call TRBJ1-1; D perhaps matches TRBD1 (6 bases). The sequences come from peripheral blood mononuclear cells (PBMCs), collected when the disease was refractory, from a patient treated with antithyroid drugs. The receptor was derived from a female donor with Graves disease. This chain's CDR3 is CASSIQGGSTEAFF. CDR3 bases: TGCGCCAGCAGCATACAGGGCGGGAGCACTGAAGCTTTCTTT.